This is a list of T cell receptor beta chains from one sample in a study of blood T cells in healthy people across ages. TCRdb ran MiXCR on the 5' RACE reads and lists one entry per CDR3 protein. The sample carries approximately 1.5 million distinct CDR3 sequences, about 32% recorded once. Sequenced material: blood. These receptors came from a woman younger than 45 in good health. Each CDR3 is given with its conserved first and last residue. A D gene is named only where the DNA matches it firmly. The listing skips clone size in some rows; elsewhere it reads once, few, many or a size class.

TGTGCCACCCGGGGTAGCGACTCCTACGAGCAGTACTTC,CATRGSDSYEQYF,TRBV19,.,TRBJ2-7,.
TGTGCCAGCAGTTTAGTCGGGGAAGAGCCTAATGAGCAGTTCTTC,CASSLVGEEPNEQFF,TRBV12-3/TRBV12-4,.,TRBJ2-1,.
TGTGCCAGCAGCTCAGGACAGGGGCAGGGCCACGACAATGAGCAGTTCTTC,CASSSGQGQGHDNEQFF,TRBV7-8,few,TRBJ2-1,TRBD1
TGTGCCAGCAGTGCCTCGCGGGGCGCGGGTGTTCCCCAGCATTTT,CASSASRGAGVPQHF,TRBV28,.,TRBJ1-5,.
TGTGCCAGCAAGGGGGGCTATGGCTACACCTTC,CASKGGYGYTF,TRBV6-1,many,TRBJ1-2,.
TGTGCCAGCAGGCCGACCAATACCTACAATGAGCAGTTCTTC,CASRPTNTYNEQFF,TRBV27,few,TRBJ2-1,.
TGTGCCAGCAAGTCTTATGGGACGGCCTACGAGCAGTACTTC,CASKSYGTAYEQYF,TRBV27,.,TRBJ2-7,.
TGTGCCAGCAAAAAAGGGGGGACAGGCAGCTCCTACGAGCAGTACTTC,CASKKGGTGSSYEQYF,TRBV2,few,TRBJ2-7,TRBD1
TGCAGTGCTAGTACGGGCTACACCTTC,CSASTGYTF,TRBV20-1,.,TRBJ1-2,.
TGTGCCAGCAGTTTATCGCTAGGGGATTACAATGAGCAGTTCTTC,CASSLSLGDYNEQFF,TRBV27,few,TRBJ2-1,.
TGTGCCAGCAGTGATCCCGGACTAGCGCCATACCAAGAGACCCAGTACTTC,CASSDPGLAPYQETQYF,TRBV28,few,TRBJ2-5,TRBD2
TGTGCCAGCACCGGCGTCTCCGGGACAGGGGTGAACGAGCAGTACTTC,CASTGVSGTGVNEQYF,TRBV6-6,.,TRBJ2-7,TRBD1
TGTGCCAGCAGCGTAGTCGGGAGCGAGTTCAATGAGCAGTTCTTC,CASSVVGSEFNEQFF,TRBV9,once,TRBJ2-1,.
TGCGCCGCAGCGAGGCTAGCGGGGTACAATGAGCTGTTCTTC,CAAARLAGYNELFF,TRBV10-2,.,TRBJ2-1,TRBD2
TGTGCCAGCAGTTACTTCGCGCTAGCGGGGGGAAATGAGCAGTTCTTC,CASSYFALAGGNEQFF,TRBV6-2/TRBV6-3,few,TRBJ2-1,TRBD2
TGTGCCAGCAGCTTGGCGCGACTAGGCGCAGAGACCCAGTACTTC,CASSLARLGAETQYF,TRBV5-5,.,TRBJ2-5,.
TGTGCCAGCAGCACCACGGCTAGCGGGGACGGGGGAGTGACCCAGTACTTC,CASSTTASGDGGVTQYF,TRBV7-9,.,TRBJ2-5,TRBD2
TGTGCCAGCAGCCAGGCTAGCGGGGGGTCGGGAACGGAGACCCAGTACTTC,CASSQASGGSGTETQYF,TRBV3-1,few,TRBJ2-5,TRBD2
TGCAGCGTTGCCAGCGGACCCTACAATGAGCAGTTCTTC,CSVASGPYNEQFF,TRBV29-1,.,TRBJ2-1,.
TGCGCCAGCAGCTTGGGAGGATTTACCAGCACAGATACGCAGTATTTT,CASSLGGFTSTDTQYF,TRBV5-1,once,TRBJ2-3,.
TGTGCCAGCAGTCAGAACAGGGTCTCGCCCCAGCATTTT,CASSQNRVSPQHF,TRBV12-3/TRBV12-4,.,TRBJ1-5,.
TGCAGTGCCCCACGGGGGGGCAATCAGCCCCAGCATTTT,CSAPRGGNQPQHF,TRBV20-1,few,TRBJ1-5,.
TGCAGTGCTCCTCCAACAGGGACCTACGAGCAGTACTTC,CSAPPTGTYEQYF,TRBV20-1,.,TRBJ2-7,.
TGTGCCAGCAGTACCCCATCGACGTACCAAGAGACCCAGTACTTC,CASSTPSTYQETQYF,TRBV28,.,TRBJ2-5,.
TGTGCCAGGGGACAGGGTTCCCACAATGAGCAGTTCTTC,CARGQGSHNEQFF,TRBV14,few,TRBJ2-1,TRBD1
TGTGCCAGCAGCTTAGTGGGACAGGTCCTCTATGGCTACACCTTC,CASSLVGQVLYGYTF,TRBV7-9,.,TRBJ1-2,TRBD1
TGTGCCAGCAGCCAGCTTCATAGGGGACAGGGTTGGAGCACTGAAGCTTTCTTT,CASSQLHRGQGWSTEAFF,TRBV7-4,.,TRBJ1-1,TRBD1
TGTGCCAGCAGTCTAGGGACTAGCGTGGGGAATGAGCAGTTCTTC,CASSLGTSVGNEQFF,TRBV28,few,TRBJ2-1,TRBD2
TGTGCCAGCAGGGACCCTCTGTACCAGACCCAGTACTTC,CASRDPLYQTQYF,TRBV11-2,few,TRBJ2-5,.